This T cell receptor beta chain was sequenced for a study of blood T cell repertoires in COVID-19. The assay was immunoSEQ multiplex PCR, and TCRdb's table has in-frame clones only and misses some. The sample includes more than 150,000 clones, around 84% of them seen just once. The CDR3 length is 11 residues. The V gene's germline CDR1 is LNHDA and CDR2 SQIVND (reference sequence). Trimming removed 7 bases from V and 4 bases from J, with 7 bases in between. This clone occurred once. The chain uses TRBV19 and TRBJ1-2; D is unresolved. This receptor was identified in a man in his fifties with active or convalescent COVID-19. Sequencing used peripheral blood. This chain's CDR3 is CASNRGYGYTF. The CDR3 DNA reads TGTGCCAGTAACCGGGGCTATGGCTACACCTTC.